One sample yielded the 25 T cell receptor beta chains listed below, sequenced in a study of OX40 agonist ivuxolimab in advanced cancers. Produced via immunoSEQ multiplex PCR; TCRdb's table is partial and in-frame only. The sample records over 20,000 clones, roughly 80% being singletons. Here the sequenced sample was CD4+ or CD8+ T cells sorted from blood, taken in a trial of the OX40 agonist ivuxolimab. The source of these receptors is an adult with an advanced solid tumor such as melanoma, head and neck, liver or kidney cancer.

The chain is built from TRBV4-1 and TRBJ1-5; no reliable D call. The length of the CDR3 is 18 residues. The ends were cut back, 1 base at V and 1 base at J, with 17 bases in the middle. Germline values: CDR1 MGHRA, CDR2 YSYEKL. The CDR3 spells CASSQGRFLDLSNQPQHF. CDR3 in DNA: TGCGCCAGCAGCCAAGGAAGGTTTTTGGATCTAAGCAATCAGCCCCAGCATTTT.

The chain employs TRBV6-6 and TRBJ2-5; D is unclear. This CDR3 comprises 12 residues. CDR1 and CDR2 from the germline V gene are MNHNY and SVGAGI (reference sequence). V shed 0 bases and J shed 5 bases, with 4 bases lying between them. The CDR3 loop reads CASSYSLETQYF. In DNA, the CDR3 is TGTGCCAGCAGTTACTCGTTGGAGACCCAGTACTTC.

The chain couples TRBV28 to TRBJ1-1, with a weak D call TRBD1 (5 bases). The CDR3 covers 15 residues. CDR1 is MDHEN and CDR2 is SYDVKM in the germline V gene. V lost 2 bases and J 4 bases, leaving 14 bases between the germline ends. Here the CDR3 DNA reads TGTGCCAGCAGTTTAGGGGCGACTGGGTCCACTGAAGCTTTCTTT. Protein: CASSLGATGSTEAFF.

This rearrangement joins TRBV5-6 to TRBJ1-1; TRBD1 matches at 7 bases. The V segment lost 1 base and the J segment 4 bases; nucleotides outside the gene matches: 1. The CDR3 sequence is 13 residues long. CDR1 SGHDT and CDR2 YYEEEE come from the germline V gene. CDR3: CASSLPGGTEAFF. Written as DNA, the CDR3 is TGTGCCAGCAGCTTGCCAGGGGGCACTGAAGCTTTCTTT.

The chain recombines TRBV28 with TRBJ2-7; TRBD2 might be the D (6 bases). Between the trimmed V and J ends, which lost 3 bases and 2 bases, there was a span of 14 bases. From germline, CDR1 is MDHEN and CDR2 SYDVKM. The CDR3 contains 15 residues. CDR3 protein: CASSFTTRRAYEQYF. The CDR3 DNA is TGTGCCAGCAGTTTTACGACTCGGAGGGCCTACGAGCAGTACTTC.

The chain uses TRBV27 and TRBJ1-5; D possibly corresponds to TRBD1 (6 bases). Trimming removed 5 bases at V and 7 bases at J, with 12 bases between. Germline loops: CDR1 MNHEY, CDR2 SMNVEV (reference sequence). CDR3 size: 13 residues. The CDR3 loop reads CASSRTAGQPQHF. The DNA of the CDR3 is TGTGCCAGCAGTCGGACAGCAGGCCAGCCCCAGCATTTT.

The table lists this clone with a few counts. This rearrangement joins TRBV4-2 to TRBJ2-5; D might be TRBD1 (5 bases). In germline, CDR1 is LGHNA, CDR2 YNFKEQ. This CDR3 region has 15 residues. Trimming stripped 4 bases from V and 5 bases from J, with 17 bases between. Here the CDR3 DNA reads TGTGCCAGCAGCCCCACAAGCCAGGGTCCCGAGACCCAGTACTTC. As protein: CASSPTSQGPETQYF.

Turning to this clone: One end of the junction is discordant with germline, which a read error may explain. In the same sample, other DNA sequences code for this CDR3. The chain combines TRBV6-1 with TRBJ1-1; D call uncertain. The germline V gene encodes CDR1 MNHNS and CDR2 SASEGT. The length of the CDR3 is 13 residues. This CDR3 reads CASESQTNTEAFF. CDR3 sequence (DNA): TGTGCCAGCGAGTCGCAGACGAACACTGAGGCTTTCTTT.

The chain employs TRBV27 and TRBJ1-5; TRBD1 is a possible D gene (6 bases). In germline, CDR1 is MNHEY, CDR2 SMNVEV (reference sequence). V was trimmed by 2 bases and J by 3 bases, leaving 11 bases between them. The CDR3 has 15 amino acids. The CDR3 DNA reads TGTGCCAGCAGTTTAAGGGGGGGCCTCAATCAGCCCCAGCATTTT. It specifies CASSLRGGLNQPQHF.

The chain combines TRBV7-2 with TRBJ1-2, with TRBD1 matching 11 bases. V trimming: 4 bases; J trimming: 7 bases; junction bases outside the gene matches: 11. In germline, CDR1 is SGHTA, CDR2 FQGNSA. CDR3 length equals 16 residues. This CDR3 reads CASSYSGTGGVSGYTF. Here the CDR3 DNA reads TGTGCCAGCAGCTATAGTGGGACAGGGGGAGTTAGTGGCTACACCTTC. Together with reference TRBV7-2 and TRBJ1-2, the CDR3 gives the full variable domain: GAGVSQSPSNKVTEKGKDVELRCDPISGHTALYWYRQSLGQGLEFLIYFQGNSAPDKSGLPSDRFSAERTGGSVSTLTIQRTQQEDSAVYLCASSYSGTGGVSGYTFGSGTRLTVV.

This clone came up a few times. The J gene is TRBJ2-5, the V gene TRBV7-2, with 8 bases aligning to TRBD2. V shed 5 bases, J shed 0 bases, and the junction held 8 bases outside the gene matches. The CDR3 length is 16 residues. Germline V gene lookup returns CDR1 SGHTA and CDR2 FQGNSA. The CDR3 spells CASSLTSGVYQETQYF. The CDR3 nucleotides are TGTGCCAGCAGCCTAACTAGCGGAGTGTACCAAGAGACCCAGTACTTC.

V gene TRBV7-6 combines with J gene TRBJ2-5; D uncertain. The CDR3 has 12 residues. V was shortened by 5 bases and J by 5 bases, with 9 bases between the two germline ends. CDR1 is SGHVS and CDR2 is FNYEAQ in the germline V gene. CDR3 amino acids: CASSRNAETQYF. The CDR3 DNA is TGTGCCAGCAGCCGTAACGCGGAGACCCAGTACTTC.

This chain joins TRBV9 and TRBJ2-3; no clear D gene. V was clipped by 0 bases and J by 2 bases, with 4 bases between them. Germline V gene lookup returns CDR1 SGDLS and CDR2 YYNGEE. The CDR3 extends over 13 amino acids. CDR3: CASSVDITDTQYF. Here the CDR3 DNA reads TGTGCCAGCAGCGTAGACATCACAGATACGCAGTATTTT.

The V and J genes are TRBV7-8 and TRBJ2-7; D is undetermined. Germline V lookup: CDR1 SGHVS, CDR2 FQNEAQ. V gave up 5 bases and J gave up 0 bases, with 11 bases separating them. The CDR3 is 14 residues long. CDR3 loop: CASSPQELSYEQYF. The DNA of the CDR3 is TGTGCCAGCAGCCCTCAGGAGCTCTCCTACGAGCAGTACTTC.

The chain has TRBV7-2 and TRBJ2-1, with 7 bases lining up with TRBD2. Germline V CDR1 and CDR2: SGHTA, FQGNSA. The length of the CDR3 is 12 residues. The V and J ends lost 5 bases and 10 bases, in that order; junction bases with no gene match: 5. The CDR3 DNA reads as TGTGCCAGCAGCGGGGGGGTGTGGGAGCAGTTCTTC. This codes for CASSGGVWEQFF. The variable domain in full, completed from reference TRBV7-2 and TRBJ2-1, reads GAGVSQSPSNKVTEKGKDVELRCDPISGHTALYWYRQSLGQGLEFLIYFQGNSAPDKSGLPSDRFSAERTGGSVSTLTIQRTQQEDSAVYLCASSGGVWEQFFGPGTRLTVL.

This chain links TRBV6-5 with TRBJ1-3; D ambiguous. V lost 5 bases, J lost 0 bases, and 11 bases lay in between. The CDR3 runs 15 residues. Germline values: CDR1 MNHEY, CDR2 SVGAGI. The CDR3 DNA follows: TGTGCCAGCAGTAGAGGGTTTACCTCTGGAAACACCATATATTTT. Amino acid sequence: CASSRGFTSGNTIYF.

CDR3 DNA: TGTGCCAGCAGTTGGGGACAGGGGGCGAAGGGCACTGAAGCTTTCTTT. This encodes CASSWGQGAKGTEAFF. The chain joins TRBV6-6 to TRBJ1-1; 12 bases match TRBD1. CDR1 and CDR2 (germline): MNHNY, SVGAGI (reference sequence). The V and J ends lost 4 bases and 4 bases, in that order; junction bases with no gene match: 7. This CDR3 is built from 16 residues.

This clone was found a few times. CDR3 DNA: TGTGCCAGCACCATTGGGGGAAGTGGAAACACCATATATTTT. It yields the protein CASTIGGSGNTIYF. V is TRBV2 and J is TRBJ1-3; a possible D gene is TRBD1 (5 bases). The germline V gene encodes CDR1 SNHLY and CDR2 FYNNEI. The V end was cut by 7 bases, the J end by 3 bases, with 13 bases between. The CDR3 has 14 amino acids.

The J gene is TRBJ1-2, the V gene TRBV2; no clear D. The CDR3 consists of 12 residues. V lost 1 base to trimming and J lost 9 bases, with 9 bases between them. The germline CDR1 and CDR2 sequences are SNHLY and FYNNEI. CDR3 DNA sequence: TGTGCCAGCAGTGAAGAGTCCGGACGCTACACCTTC. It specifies CASSEESGRYTF.

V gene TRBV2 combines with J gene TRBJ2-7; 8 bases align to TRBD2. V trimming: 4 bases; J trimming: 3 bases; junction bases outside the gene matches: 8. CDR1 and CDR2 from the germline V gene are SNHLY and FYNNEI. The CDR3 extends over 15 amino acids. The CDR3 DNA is TGTGCCAGCAGTGGGGTAACTAGCGGCGACTACGAGCAGTACTTC. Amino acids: CASSGVTSGDYEQYF.

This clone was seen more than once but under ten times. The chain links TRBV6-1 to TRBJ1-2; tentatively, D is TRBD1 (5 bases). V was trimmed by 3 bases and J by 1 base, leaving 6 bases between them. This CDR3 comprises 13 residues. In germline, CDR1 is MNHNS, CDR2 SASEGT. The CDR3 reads CASSEGLNYGYTF. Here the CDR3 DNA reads TGTGCCAGCAGTGAGGGACTTAACTATGGCTACACCTTC.

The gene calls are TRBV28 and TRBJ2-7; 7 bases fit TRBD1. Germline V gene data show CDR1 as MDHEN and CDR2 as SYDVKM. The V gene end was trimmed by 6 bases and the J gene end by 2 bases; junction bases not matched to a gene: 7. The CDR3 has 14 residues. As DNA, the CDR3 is TGTGCCAGCAGCGTCGACAGGGCACCCTACGAGCAGTACTTC. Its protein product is CASSVDRAPYEQYF.

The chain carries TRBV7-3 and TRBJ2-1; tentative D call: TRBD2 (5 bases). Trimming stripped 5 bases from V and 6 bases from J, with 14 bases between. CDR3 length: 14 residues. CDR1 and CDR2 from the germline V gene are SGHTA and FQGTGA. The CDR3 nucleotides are TGTGCCAGCAGCCCCCGCGGACTCTCCAATGAGCAGTTCTTC. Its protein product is CASSPRGLSNEQFF.

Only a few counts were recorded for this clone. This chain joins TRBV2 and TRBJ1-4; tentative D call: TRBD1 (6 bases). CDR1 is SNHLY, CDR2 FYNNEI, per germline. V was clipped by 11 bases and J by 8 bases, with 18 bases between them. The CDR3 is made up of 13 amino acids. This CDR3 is CALTRTDEEKLFF. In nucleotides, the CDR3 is TGTGCCTTAACCCGGACAGATGAGGAAAAACTGTTTTTT.

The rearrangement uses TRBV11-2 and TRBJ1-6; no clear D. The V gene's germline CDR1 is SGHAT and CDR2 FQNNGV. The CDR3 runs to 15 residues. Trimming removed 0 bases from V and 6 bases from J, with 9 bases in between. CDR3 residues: CASSLDRYPNSPLHF. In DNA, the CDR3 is TGTGCCAGCAGCTTAGATAGGTATCCTAATTCACCCCTCCACTTT. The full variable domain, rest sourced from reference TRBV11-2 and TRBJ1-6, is EAGVAQSPRYKIIEKRQSVAFWCNPISGHATLYWYQQILGQGPKLLIQFQNNGVVDDSQLPKDRFSAERLKGVDSTLKIQPAKLEDSAVYLCASSLDRYPNSPLHFGNGTRLTVT.